The T cell receptor (beta chain) under discussion was sequenced for a study of CD8 T cells in Susac syndrome. RNA totalling about 0.5 to 1 ug underwent reverse transcription with random hexamers. Using its own MiXCR run on the immunoSEQ multiplex PCR reads, TCRdb lists one record per CDR3 protein. This repertoire shows some 200,000 distinct CDR3 sequences, over 90% found once; its top ten account for about 0.096%. Through negative isolation, CD4+ and CD8+ T cells were obtained, while TEMRA cells were enriched using FACS. V shed 6 bases and J shed 5 bases, with 14 bases lying between them. The CDR3 contains 13 residues. CDR1 and CDR2 from the germline V gene are SGHRS and YFSETQ.

The sequence was collected from a human donor with multiple sclerosis. The sequencing sample was made of CD4+ T cells from PBMCs. V usage is TRBV5-1 and J usage is TRBJ2-5; either TRBD1 or TRBD2 may fit D (5 bases each). CDR3 in DNA: TGCGCCAGCACCCCCGACGGGGCTGAGACCCAGTACTTC. Its translation is CASTPDGAETQYF. The entire variable domain, with the rest obtained from reference TRBV5-1 and TRBJ2-5, is as follows: KAGVTQTPRYLIKTRGQQVTLSCSPISGHRSVSWYQQTPGQGLQFLFEYFSETQRNKGNFPGRFSGRQFSNSRSEMNVSTLELGDSALYLCASTPDGAETQYFGPGTRLLVL.